The clone carrying this TCR beta chain was counted once. Antigen: not known. Assay used: immunoSEQ multiplex PCR; TCRdb lists only in-frame clones, some missing. Of 150,000 or so clones listed, approximately 91% were seen once; the top ten hold about 6%. CDR1 and CDR2 from the germline V gene are PRHDT and FYEKMQ (reference sequence). Between the trimmed V and J ends, which lost 1 base and 6 bases, there was a span of 12 bases. The CDR3 sequence is 14 residues long. These data are taken from a study of T cell responses to AZD1222 COVID-19 vaccine. Overall study results and limits: Sampling captured repertoires only after the peak T cell response. The span of vaccine-associated CD4 TCRs extended across spike, with dominance at 160-218 and 743-854. Receipt of two AZD1222 doses was followed by a rise in Spike-specific TCR breadth and depth.

The chain recombines TRBV13 with TRBJ2-5, with D tentatively TRBD2 (5 bases). This clonotype was obtained from an adult in good health. Source: peripheral blood, taken on day 0 of AZD1222 vaccination. In DNA, the CDR3 is TGTGCCAGCAGCTTAGTTGGACTCCCCAAGACCCAGTACTTC. This sequence encodes CASSLVGLPKTQYF.